A selection of T cell receptor beta chains follows, all from one sample in a study of beta chain features in type 1 diabetes. Profiled with immunoSEQ multiplex PCR; TCRdb holds only in-frame clones, not every one. The repertoire holds hundreds of thousands of clones, with 30% as singletons. Material for sequencing was naive CD4+ T cells from blood. These receptors all come from a man between 18 and 29 years old in good health. Each CDR3 is given with its conserved first and last residue. The D gene is left open where the match is weak. The size entry is marked missing in some rows and otherwise reads once, few, many or a size class.

j_gene: TRBJ2-3; v_gene: TRBV6-6; d_gene: .; abundance: few; len: 15; CDR3nt: TGTGCCAGCAGTTACAGAACAGGGAGGACAGATACGCAGTATTTT; CDR3aa: CASSYRTGRTDTQYF
j_gene: TRBJ2-3; v_gene: TRBV30; d_gene: .; abundance: few; len: 10; CDR3nt: TGTGCCTGGATAGGAGTTACGCAGTATTTT; CDR3aa: CAWIGVTQYF
j_gene: TRBJ1-5; v_gene: TRBV6-5; d_gene: TRBD1; abundance: .; len: 14; CDR3nt: TGTGCCAGCAGGAGGACAGGGTCGAATCAGCCCCAGCATTTT; CDR3aa: CASRRTGSNQPQHF
j_gene: TRBJ2-1; v_gene: TRBV29-1; d_gene: .; abundance: .; len: 13; CDR3nt: TGCAGCGTTGAGGCAGTCCCCGACAATGAGCAGTTCTTC; CDR3aa: CSVEAVPDNEQFF
j_gene: TRBJ2-1; v_gene: TRBV28; d_gene: .; abundance: many; len: 12; CDR3nt: TGTGCCAGCAGGCATAGCGGCAATGAGCAGTTCTTC; CDR3aa: CASRHSGNEQFF
j_gene: TRBJ1-2; v_gene: TRBV29-1; d_gene: .; abundance: .; len: 11; CDR3nt: TGCAGCGTTCTGACAGTCTATGGCTACACCTTC; CDR3aa: CSVLTVYGYTF
j_gene: TRBJ1-6; v_gene: TRBV25-1; d_gene: .; abundance: .; len: 14; CDR3nt: TGTGCCAGCATGGGACTCGGCTATAATTCACCCCTCCACTTT; CDR3aa: CASMGLGYNSPLHF
j_gene: TRBJ2-5; v_gene: TRBV7-2; d_gene: TRBD2; abundance: few; len: 14; CDR3nt: TGTGCCAGCAGCGAACTAGCGGTACAAGAGACCCAGTACTTC; CDR3aa: CASSELAVQETQYF
j_gene: TRBJ2-7; v_gene: TRBV30; d_gene: .; abundance: .; len: 11; CDR3nt: TGTGCCTGGACTAGCCGCTACGAGCAGTACTTC; CDR3aa: CAWTSRYEQYF
j_gene: TRBJ2-7; v_gene: TRBV10-3; d_gene: .; abundance: .; len: 16; CDR3nt: TGTGCCATCAGTATCGGTGTAGCGGAGAGCTCCTACGAGCAGTACTTC; CDR3aa: CAISIGVAESSYEQYF
j_gene: TRBJ1-1; v_gene: TRBV5-1; d_gene: .; abundance: .; len: 14; CDR3nt: TGCGCCAGCAGCTTGTTCGACGCGAACACTGAAGCTTTCTTT; CDR3aa: CASSLFDANTEAFF
j_gene: TRBJ1-2; v_gene: TRBV28; d_gene: .; abundance: .; len: 13; CDR3nt: TGTGCCAGCAGTTTGACCCCAAACTATGGCTACACCTTC; CDR3aa: CASSLTPNYGYTF
j_gene: TRBJ2-7; v_gene: TRBV10-3; d_gene: .; abundance: few; len: 13; CDR3nt: TGTGCCATCAGTGAAGGACGCACCTACGAGCAGTACTTC; CDR3aa: CAISEGRTYEQYF
j_gene: TRBJ2-7; v_gene: TRBV29-1; d_gene: TRBD2; abundance: .; len: 13; CDR3nt: TGCAGCGTTATCCGGACTAGCGACTACGAGCAGTACTTC; CDR3aa: CSVIRTSDYEQYF
j_gene: TRBJ2-3; v_gene: TRBV29-1; d_gene: TRBD2; abundance: few; len: 14; CDR3nt: TGCAGCGTGCTAGCGGGGGGGTTTACAGATACGCAGTATTTT; CDR3aa: CSVLAGGFTDTQYF
j_gene: TRBJ2-5; v_gene: TRBV4-1; d_gene: .; abundance: .; len: 12; CDR3nt: TGCGCCAGCAGCCAAGTTCCGGGGACCCAGTACTTC; CDR3aa: CASSQVPGTQYF
j_gene: TRBJ2-1; v_gene: TRBV19; d_gene: TRBD2; abundance: .; len: 15; CDR3nt: TGTGCCAGTAGTTGGACTAGCGGGAGGGCCGATGAGCAGTTCTTC; CDR3aa: CASSWTSGRADEQFF
j_gene: TRBJ2-1; v_gene: TRBV7-2; d_gene: TRBD2; abundance: few; len: 16; CDR3nt: TGTGCCAGCAGCCCACGGTCGGGACTAGCAATCAATGAGCAGTTCTTC; CDR3aa: CASSPRSGLAINEQFF
j_gene: TRBJ1-4; v_gene: TRBV7-9; d_gene: .; abundance: .; len: 10; CDR3nt: TGTGCCAGCACTGGTGAAAAACTGTTTTTT; CDR3aa: CASTGEKLFF
j_gene: TRBJ2-7; v_gene: TRBV30; d_gene: TRBD2; abundance: .; len: 14; CDR3nt: TGTGCCTGGAGTGTAAGCGGGGGCAGCTACGAGCAGTACTTC; CDR3aa: CAWSVSGGSYEQYF
j_gene: TRBJ2-1; v_gene: TRBV5-1; d_gene: TRBD2; abundance: .; len: 14; CDR3nt: TGCGCCAGCAGCCAGGGACTAGCATCACGAGAGCAGTTCTTC; CDR3aa: CASSQGLASREQFF
j_gene: TRBJ2-2; v_gene: TRBV14; d_gene: .; abundance: once; len: 13; CDR3nt: TGTGCCAGCCCTTTCTGCTGGGCCGGGGAGCTGTTTTTT; CDR3aa: CASPFCWAGELFF
j_gene: TRBJ2-3; v_gene: TRBV5-1; d_gene: TRBD1; abundance: .; len: 15; CDR3nt: TGCGCCAGCAGCATAGGACAGGGCGAAGCAGATACGCAGTATTTT; CDR3aa: CASSIGQGEADTQYF
j_gene: TRBJ2-5; v_gene: TRBV18; d_gene: .; abundance: few; len: 12; CDR3nt: TGTGCCAGCTCACCGATGTCCGAGACCCAGTACTTC; CDR3aa: CASSPMSETQYF
j_gene: TRBJ1-5; v_gene: TRBV9; d_gene: .; abundance: .; len: 13; CDR3nt: TGTGCCAGCAGCGGACAGCGCCAGGAGCCCCAGCATTTT; CDR3aa: CASSGQRQEPQHF
j_gene: TRBJ2-5; v_gene: TRBV7-2; d_gene: TRBD2; abundance: .; len: 15; CDR3nt: TGTGCCAGCAGCTTCCAAGCGGGGCAAGAAGAGACCCAGTACTTC; CDR3aa: CASSFQAGQEETQYF
j_gene: TRBJ2-1; v_gene: TRBV29-1; d_gene: .; abundance: .; len: 16; CDR3nt: TGCAGCGTTGGGCTTCCGGGAAAGTTGGGGCGGAATGAGCAGTTCTTC; CDR3aa: CSVGLPGKLGRNEQFF